What follows is one T cell receptor beta chain and its context. The source of the sample is a study of response to subunit inactivated influenza vaccine. TCRdb itself ran the RT-PCR reads through MiXCR, one entry per CDR3 protein. The table lists about 500,000 distinct CDR3 sequences, 16% of them singletons, with approximately 3% in the top ten. The origin of this receptor is a man in his fifties or sixties who received an inactivated influenza vaccine. The material sequenced was CD4+ T cells sorted from PBMCs, taken around 2 years after vaccination.

The chain's CDR3 is CASSLGNRSGANVLTF. The CDR3 nucleotides read TGTGCCAGCAGTTTAGGAAATAGATCTGGGGCCAACGTCCTGACTTTC. V is TRBV12-3 or TRBV12-4 and J is TRBJ2-6, with D unresolved. This CDR3 is 16 amino acids long. Trimming took off 1 base at V and 1 base at J, with 8 bases between the two ends.